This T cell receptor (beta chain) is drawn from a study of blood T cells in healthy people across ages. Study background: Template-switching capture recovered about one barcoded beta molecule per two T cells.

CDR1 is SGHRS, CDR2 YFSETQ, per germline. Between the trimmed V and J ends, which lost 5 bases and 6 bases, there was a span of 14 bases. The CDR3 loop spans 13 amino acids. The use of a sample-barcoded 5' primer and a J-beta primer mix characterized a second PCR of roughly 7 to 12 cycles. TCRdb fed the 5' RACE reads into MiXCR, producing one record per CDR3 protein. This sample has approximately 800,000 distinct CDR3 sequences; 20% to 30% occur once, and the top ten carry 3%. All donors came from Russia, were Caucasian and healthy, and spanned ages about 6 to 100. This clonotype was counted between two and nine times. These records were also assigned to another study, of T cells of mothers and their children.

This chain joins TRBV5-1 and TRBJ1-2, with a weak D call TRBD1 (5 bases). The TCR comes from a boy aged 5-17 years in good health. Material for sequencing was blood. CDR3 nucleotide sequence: TGCGCCAGCAGGCTGAGCTCCAGGGATGGCTACACCTTC. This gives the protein CASRLSSRDGYTF.